These 17 T cell receptor beta chains originate from one sample sequenced in a study of OX40 agonist ivuxolimab in advanced cancers. TCRdb's table, derived via immunoSEQ multiplex PCR, lists solely in-frame clones and lacks some. Among 70,000 to 80,000 clones listed, 88% were seen once. This specimen was CD4+ or CD8+ T cells sorted from blood, taken in a trial of the OX40 agonist ivuxolimab. Receptors originate from an adult with an advanced solid tumor such as melanoma, head and neck, liver or kidney cancer.

This clone was counted once. This rearrangement joins TRBV29-1 to TRBJ1-2, with D maybe TRBD1 (6 bases). The V end was cut by 4 bases, the J end by 2 bases, with 8 bases between. CDR1 SQVTM and CDR2 ANQGSEA come from the germline V gene. The CDR3 totals 12 residues. In DNA form, the CDR3 reads TGCAGCGTTGGACAGGCCAACTATGGCTACACCTTC. It is translated as CSVGQANYGYTF.

With regard to this clone: In the same sample, other DNA sequences code for this CDR3. The gene calls are TRBV19 and TRBJ2-3, with 12 bases matching TRBD2. J gave up 6 bases and V 6 bases, and 4 bases lay outside the gene matches. The CDR3 spans 14 residues. CDR1 is LNHDA, CDR2 SQIVND, per germline (reference sequence). The CDR3: CASSRLAGGDTQYF. The CDR3 nucleotides read TGTGCCAGTAGCCGCCTAGCGGGAGGGGATACGCAGTATTTT.

The chain uses TRBV6-5 and TRBJ2-5; the D is unclear. V lost 7 bases to trimming and J lost 4 bases, with 13 bases between them. The CDR3 covers 13 residues. Germline V gene lookup returns CDR1 MNHEY and CDR2 SVGAGI. The CDR3 nucleotides are TGTGCCAGCACCTCGGGCGTATCAGAGACCCAGTACTTC. Residues: CASTSGVSETQYF.

This chain connects TRBV2 to TRBJ2-5; weak D call: TRBD1 (6 bases). This CDR3 region has 12 residues. Per the germline V gene, CDR1 is SNHLY and CDR2 is FYNNEI. The V and J ends lost 3 bases and 10 bases respectively, with 12 bases between them. In DNA form, the CDR3 reads TGTGCCAGCAGTGACCCCGGGACACACCAGTACTTC. Protein product: CASSDPGTHQYF.

This chain links TRBV18 with TRBJ1-1, with TRBD1 as a possible D gene (5 bases). From germline, CDR1 is KGHSH and CDR2 LQKENI. V lost 2 bases and J lost 7, with 11 bases in between. The CDR3 runs to 13 residues. The CDR3 region is CASSPSNGGEAFF. In nucleotides, the CDR3 is TGTGCCAGCTCACCAAGTAACGGGGGTGAAGCTTTCTTT.

The V and J genes are TRBV5-4 and TRBJ1-1; no definite D call. V was pared by 4 bases and J by 5 bases, with 12 bases between. The germline CDR1 and CDR2 sequences are SGHNT and YYREEE (reference sequence). The CDR3 is 13 residues long. The CDR3 spells CASSPETQTEAFF. CDR3 nucleotides: TGTGCCAGCAGCCCGGAGACACAGACTGAAGCTTTCTTT.

V gene TRBV4-1 combines with J gene TRBJ2-3; D is perhaps TRBD2 (5 bases). There are 14 residues in the CDR3. With 5 bases removed from V and 5 bases from J, the gap between germline ends came to 14 bases. In germline, CDR1 is MGHRA, CDR2 YSYEKL. DNA for the CDR3: TGCGCCAGCAGCTTCGGGTACGCGGGAGATACGCAGTATTTT. Protein: CASSFGYAGDTQYF.

The V gene is TRBV18, the J gene TRBJ2-7; 8 bases are shared with TRBD1. The germline gives CDR1 KGHSH, CDR2 LQKENI. The CDR3 extends over 14 amino acids. Trimming took 2 bases from V and 6 from J; bases not matched to a gene: 6. CDR3 DNA: TGTGCCAGCTCACCAGCAAACAGGGGGGCCGAGCAGTACTTC. As protein: CASSPANRGAEQYF. Supplemented by reference TRBV18 and TRBJ2-7, the full variable domain reads NAGVMQNPRHLVRRRGQEARLRCSPMKGHSHVYWYRQLPEEGLKFMVYLQKENIIDESGMPKERFSAEFPKEGPSILRIQQVVRGDSAAYFCASSPANRGAEQYFGPGTRLTVT.

V is TRBV6-5 and J is TRBJ1-2, with 7 bases matching TRBD1. The CDR3 covers 15 residues. With 5 bases clipped from V and 3 bases from J, the junction kept 9 bases outside the gene matches. The germline gives CDR1 MNHEY, CDR2 SVGAGI. CDR3 in amino acids: CASSRTGLAHYGYTF. As DNA, the CDR3 is TGTGCCAGCAGTCGGACAGGTCTAGCCCACTATGGCTACACCTTC.

The chain carries TRBV18 and TRBJ2-7, with 8 bases identical to TRBD1. The CDR3 is 13 residues long. Trimming removed 5 bases from V and 2 bases from J; junction bases left unmatched: 2. Germline assignment: CDR1 KGHSH and CDR2 LQKENI. This CDR3 is CASSAGQAYEQYF. The CDR3, as DNA: TGTGCCAGCTCAGCGGGACAGGCCTACGAGCAGTACTTC.

The chain carries TRBV7-9 and TRBJ2-1; 9 bases fit TRBD2. The CDR3 runs to 15 residues. V shed 5 bases, J shed 2 bases, and the junction held 4 bases outside the gene matches. The germline gives CDR1 SEHNR, CDR2 FQNEAQ (reference sequence). The CDR3 region has the DNA TGTGCCAGCAGCCGTAGCGGGAGCCCCTACAATGAGCAGTTCTTC. Encoded protein: CASSRSGSPYNEQFF.

In this sample, this clone turned up a few times. In DNA form, the CDR3 reads TGTGCCAGCAGATTTTCATCCTATAGCAATCAGCCCCAGCATTTT. This encodes CASRFSSYSNQPQHF. The chain employs TRBV6-5 and TRBJ1-5, with unresolved D. CDR3 length equals 15 residues. CDR1 is MNHEY, CDR2 SVGAGI, per germline. V lost 6 bases and J lost 0, with 12 bases in between.

V usage is TRBV7-2 and J usage is TRBJ1-2; a possible D gene is TRBD1 (5 bases). Germline CDR1 SGHTA, CDR2 FQGNSA. The ends were cut back, 4 bases at V and 6 bases at J, with 9 bases in the middle. The CDR3 spans 12 residues. The CDR3 sequence: CASSWQGDGYTF. The CDR3 nucleotides are TGTGCCAGCAGCTGGCAGGGCGATGGCTACACCTTC.

This chain joins TRBV7-8 and TRBJ1-5; D remains unclear. Germline V gene sequence: CDR1 SGHVS, CDR2 FQNEAQ. The CDR3 consists of 13 residues. Deletions cut 1 base from V and 4 bases from J, with 5 bases between. CDR3 region: CASSLVENQPQHF. As DNA, the CDR3 is TGTGCCAGCAGCTTAGTGGAAAATCAGCCCCAGCATTTT.

The chain is built from TRBV4-1 and TRBJ1-4; D gene ambiguous. This CDR3 is 15 amino acids long. Germline loops: CDR1 MGHRA, CDR2 YSYEKL. V was trimmed by 1 base and J by 0 bases, leaving 6 bases between them. CDR3: CASSQVDSTNEKLFF. The CDR3 region has the DNA TGCGCCAGCAGCCAAGTTGATTCAACTAATGAAAAACTGTTTTTT.

This chain links TRBV4-1 with TRBJ2-1, with 8 bases identical to TRBD1. The length of the CDR3 is 16 residues. J gave up 7 bases and V 0 bases, and 8 bases lay outside the gene matches. Germline assignment: CDR1 MGHRA and CDR2 YSYEKL. CDR3 protein: CASSQDAYRGDNEQFF. The CDR3 DNA is TGCGCCAGCAGCCAAGATGCTTACAGGGGGGATAATGAGCAGTTCTTC.

This clone appeared once. V gene TRBV7-6 combines with J gene TRBJ1-2; 9 bases agree with TRBD1. V shed 5 bases and J 7 bases; nucleotides not matched to a gene: 5. CDR3 length: 13 residues. CDR1 SGHVS and CDR2 FNYEAQ come from the germline V gene. The DNA of the CDR3 is TGTGCCAGCAGCCCCGGGACAGGGAGTGGCTACACCTTC. The encoded protein is CASSPGTGSGYTF.